These 28 T cell receptor beta chains originate from one sample sequenced in a study of vaccination effects on CD4 cells after COVID-19. The repertoire was sequenced with immunoSEQ multiplex PCR; TCRdb's copy has only in-frame clones and lacks some. The sample yields some 31,000 clones, around three quarters seen once. Isolating CD4+ T cells followed around nine days of culture. Their cognate antigens are unknown. This material consisted of CD4+ T cells from PBMCs cultured without peptide, taken before COVID-19 vaccination. The origin of the receptors is a human donor who received a COVID-19 vaccine.

The V and J genes are TRBV6-5 and TRBJ1-1, with D possibly matching TRBD1 (5 bases). The V end lost 6 bases, the J end lost 1 base, and 9 bases lay between the germline ends. The CDR3 is made up of 13 amino acids. Germline-derived CDR1 and CDR2 are MNHEY and SVGAGI. DNA of the CDR3: TGTGCCAGCAGGACTACAGGGAACACTGAAGCTTTCTTT. Translated, it gives CASRTTGNTEAFF.

This clone has more than one count but fewer than ten. The chain carries TRBV9 and TRBJ2-7, with D perhaps matching TRBD2 (5 bases). Germline lookup yields CDR1 SGDLS and CDR2 YYNGEE. This CDR3 is 13 amino acids long. Trimming took off 4 bases at V and 6 bases at J, with 14 bases between the two ends. Here the CDR3 reads CASSFQPGLEQYF. The CDR3 DNA reads as TGTGCCAGCAGCTTTCAGCCTGGACTCGAGCAGTACTTC.

This chain joins TRBV2 and TRBJ1-1; 10 bases fit TRBD1. The CDR3 contains 15 residues. J gave up 0 bases and V 7 bases, and 5 bases lay outside the gene matches. From germline, CDR1 is SNHLY and CDR2 FYNNEI. CDR3 sequence (DNA): TGTGCCAGCAACGGACAGGGGGGAATGAACACTGAAGCTTTCTTT. Encoded protein: CASNGQGGMNTEAFF.

This clone was seen more than once but under ten times. DNA for the CDR3: TGCGCCAGCAGCCCCTCGGGGCCCCGAGGGAACACTGAAGCTTTCTTT. The encoded protein is CASSPSGPRGNTEAFF. The chain uses TRBV5-1 and TRBJ1-1, with D perhaps matching TRBD1 (5 bases). The CDR3 extends over 16 amino acids. Germline values: CDR1 SGHRS, CDR2 YFSETQ. V shed 4 bases and J shed 1 base, with 17 bases lying between them.

This clone is a singleton in its sample. The chain is built from TRBV11-2 and TRBJ2-1; no definite D call. This CDR3 comprises 19 residues. Germline V gene data show CDR1 as SGHAT and CDR2 as FQNNGV. Trimming removed 3 bases at V and 7 bases at J, with 28 bases between. The CDR3 reads CASSFLGSLDPMKKNEQFF. The CDR3 DNA sequence: TGTGCCAGCAGCTTCCTGGGGTCATTGGACCCAATGAAAAAAAATGAGCAGTTCTTC. The full variable domain, in which reference TRBV11-2 and TRBJ2-1 provide the parts outside the CDR3, is EAGVAQSPRYKIIEKRQSVAFWCNPISGHATLYWYQQILGQGPKLLIQFQNNGVVDDSQLPKDRFSAERLKGVDSTLKIQPAKLEDSAVYLCASSFLGSLDPMKKNEQFFGPGTRLTVL.

For the CDR3, the DNA is TGTGCCACCTCTGAACAGGGGCAAGGTTATGGCTACACCTTC. Translated, it gives CATSEQGQGYGYTF. The chain carries TRBV15 and TRBJ1-2; TRBD1 agrees at 7 bases. The length of the CDR3 is 14 residues. The germline V gene has CDR1 LNHNV and CDR2 YYDKDF (reference sequence). V shed 8 bases and J 5 bases; nucleotides not matched to a gene: 11. Together with reference TRBV15 and TRBJ1-2, the CDR3 gives the full variable domain: DAMVIQNPRYQVTQFGKPVTLSCSQTLNHNVMYWYQQKSSQAPKLLFHYYDKDFNNEADTPDNFQSRRPNTSFCFLDIRSPGLGDTAMYLCATSEQGQGYGYTFGSGTRLTVV.

V is TRBV18 and J is TRBJ2-1; 15 bases line up with TRBD2. Looked up from germline, CDR1 is KGHSH and CDR2 is LQKENI. The CDR3 is made up of 17 amino acids. Trimming cost V 6 bases and J 9 bases; bases outside gene matches: 12. The chain's CDR3 is CASSTTGLAGGPFEQFF. CDR3 in DNA: TGTGCCAGCTCTACCACAGGACTAGCGGGAGGGCCATTTGAGCAGTTCTTC.

The chain carries TRBV3-1 (or the pseudogene TRBV3-2) and TRBJ1-2, with unresolved D. The CDR3 has 12 amino acids. Germline V lookup: CDR1 LGHDT, CDR2 YNNKEL (reference sequence). Trimming pared 0 bases from V and 8 bases from J, leaving 7 bases between. This CDR3 reads CASSQEALGYTF. CDR3 sequence (DNA): TGTGCCAGCAGCCAAGAGGCGTTGGGCTACACCTTC.

This clone was counted between two and nine times. This sequence joins TRBV4-1 and TRBJ1-3; D unclear. CDR3 length: 17 amino acids. Germline V gives CDR1 MGHRA, CDR2 YSYEKL. The V and J ends lost 3 bases and 0 bases respectively, with 15 bases between them. The CDR3 region is CASSQAFVPDSGNTIYF. In DNA, the CDR3 is TGCGCCAGCAGCCAGGCCTTTGTCCCCGACTCTGGAAACACCATATATTTT.

In its sample, this clone was seen a few times. The rearrangement uses TRBV3-1 (or the pseudogene TRBV3-2) and TRBJ2-1, with D perhaps matching TRBD2 (7 bases). The V gene lost 2 bases and the J gene lost 8 bases, with 19 bases spanning the gap. This CDR3 spans 16 amino acids. Per the germline V gene, CDR1 is LGHDT and CDR2 is YNNKEL (reference sequence). The CDR3 region is CASSQPMGGRIHEQFF. DNA for the CDR3: TGTGCCAGCAGCCAACCCATGGGGGGGCGCATTCATGAGCAGTTCTTC.

The chain is built from TRBV11-2 and TRBJ2-1, with 7 bases identical to TRBD2. Trimming removed 1 base from V and 8 bases from J; junction bases left unmatched: 5. Germline CDR1 SGHAT, CDR2 FQNNGV. The CDR3 spans 14 residues. For the CDR3, the DNA is TGTGCCAGCAGCTTAGGGTCTAGCGGCTATGAGCAGTTCTTC. It yields the protein CASSLGSSGYEQFF. The full variable domain, completed using reference TRBV11-2 and TRBJ2-1, is EAGVAQSPRYKIIEKRQSVAFWCNPISGHATLYWYQQILGQGPKLLIQFQNNGVVDDSQLPKDRFSAERLKGVDSTLKIQPAKLEDSAVYLCASSLGSSGYEQFFGPGTRLTVL.

The chain has TRBV3-1 (or the pseudogene TRBV3-2) and TRBJ1-1; TRBD1 agrees at 7 bases. CDR1 is LGHDT and CDR2 is YNNKEL in the germline V gene (reference sequence). With V trimmed by 4 bases and J by 3 bases, 5 bases remained unmatched. This CDR3 has 14 amino acids. CDR3 in DNA: TGTGCCAGCAGCCTCTACAGGGGAGACACTGAAGCTTTCTTT. Translation gives CASSLYRGDTEAFF.

The CDR3 is CASSEENTGRTEAFF. CDR3 nucleotide sequence: TGCGCCAGCAGTGAGGAGAATACAGGGCGCACTGAAGCTTTCTTT. The chain combines TRBV10-1 with TRBJ1-1, with a weak D call TRBD1 (6 bases). This CDR3 has 15 residues. CDR1 and CDR2 from the germline V gene are WNHNN and SYGVQD (reference sequence). The ends were cut back, 2 bases at V and 4 bases at J, with 14 bases in the middle.

The gene calls are TRBV10-3 and TRBJ2-7; TRBD1 might be the D (6 bases). The CDR3 covers 14 residues. The V end was cut by 5 bases, the J end by 1 base, with 12 bases between. Germline V gene data show CDR1 as ENHRY and CDR2 as SYGVKD. The CDR3 region has the DNA TGTGCCATCAGTCCGGGACAAGGATCCTACGAGCAGTACTTC. This gives the protein CAISPGQGSYEQYF.

The chain links TRBV19 to TRBJ1-6; D ambiguous. CDR3 length: 15 residues. Germline V gives CDR1 LNHDA, CDR2 SQIVND (reference sequence). Trimming stripped 7 bases from V and 6 bases from J, with 16 bases between. The CDR3 region is CASKAGTVTNSPLHF. CDR3 DNA sequence: TGTGCCAGTAAGGCCGGAACAGTCACTAATTCACCCCTCCACTTT.

The CDR3: CASSYSTNYGYTF. The CDR3 DNA is TGTGCCAGCAGTTACTCAACTAACTATGGCTACACCTTC. The rearrangement uses TRBV6-6 and TRBJ1-2; D unclear. There are 13 residues in the CDR3. Germline V lookup: CDR1 MNHNY, CDR2 SVGAGI (reference sequence). V lost 0 bases and J 0 bases, leaving 2 bases between the germline ends.

This chain uses TRBV11-2 with TRBJ2-7, with 7 bases fitting TRBD2. The germline V gene has CDR1 SGHAT and CDR2 FQNNGV. Losses at the gene ends were 3 bases for V and 3 bases for J; bases not matched to a gene: 2. The CDR3 loop spans 13 amino acids. CDR3 sequence (DNA): TGTGCCAGCAGCTTGAGCGGGGACTACGAGCAGTACTTC. Amino acids: CASSLSGDYEQYF.

V usage is TRBV7-8 and J usage is TRBJ1-2; TRBD1 agrees at 9 bases. The junction had 8 bases not matched to a gene; V was cut back by 7 bases and J by 5 bases. The CDR3 length is 14 residues. From germline, CDR1 is SGHVS and CDR2 FQNEAQ. CDR3 nucleotides: TGTGCCAGCAACCCCACAGGGGGCTTATATGGCTACACCTTC. The encoded protein is CASNPTGGLYGYTF. Full variable domain (remainder filled in from reference TRBV7-8 and TRBJ1-2): GAGVSQSPRYKVAKRGQDVALRCDPISGHVSLFWYQQALGQGPEFLTYFQNEAQLDKSGLPSDRFFAERPEGSVSTLKIQRTQQEDSAVYLCASNPTGGLYGYTFGSGTRLTVV.

The rearrangement links TRBV14 to TRBJ1-1; a weak D match, TRBD1 (5 bases). Trimming removed 1 base from V and 0 bases from J, with 9 bases in between. The CDR3 sequence is 15 residues long. From germline, CDR1 is SGHDN and CDR2 FVKESK. The CDR3 loop is CASSQVPGMNTEAFF. The CDR3 DNA is TGTGCCAGCAGCCAAGTTCCAGGGATGAACACTGAAGCTTTCTTT.

This clone has only a few counts. J is TRBJ1-2 and V is TRBV12-5; TRBD1 agrees at 10 bases. CDR1 and CDR2 from the germline V gene are LGHNT and FRNRAP. The CDR3 is 16 residues long. V lost 1 base and J lost 2; bases outside the gene matches: 4. This chain's CDR3 is CASGLAPGQGNYGYTF. The CDR3 DNA is TGTGCTAGTGGTTTGGCCCCGGGACAGGGGAACTATGGCTACACCTTC.

This clone qualifies as medium-sized. The gene calls are TRBV10-3 and TRBJ2-2; no clear D. Germline loops: CDR1 ENHRY, CDR2 SYGVKD. With 0 bases removed from V and 4 bases from J, the gap between germline ends came to 9 bases. This CDR3 spans 15 amino acids. The CDR3 region is CAISESTDPTGELFF. CDR3 coding DNA: TGTGCCATCAGTGAGTCTACGGATCCCACCGGGGAGCTGTTTTTT.

The chain has TRBV5-1 and TRBJ2-7; 7 nucleotides align to TRBD2. The length of the CDR3 is 12 residues. J lost 11 bases, V lost 2 bases, and 7 bases had no gene match. CDR1 SGHRS and CDR2 YFSETQ come from the germline V gene. CDR3 in amino acids: CASSFEGGYKYF. The DNA for the CDR3 is TGCGCCAGCAGCTTTGAGGGAGGGTATAAGTACTTC.

CDR3: CASHGVTGELFF. The CDR3 DNA follows: TGTGCCAGCCACGGGGTAACCGGGGAGCTGTTTTTT. This chain connects TRBV12-3 or TRBV12-4 to TRBJ2-2, with a tentative D call TRBD2 (5 bases). The CDR3 is 12 amino acids. Trimming took 8 bases from V and 5 from J, leaving 9 bases between them.

The chain recombines TRBV19 with TRBJ1-1; no definite D call. Per the germline V gene, CDR1 is LNHDA and CDR2 is SQIVND (reference sequence). The V end lost 6 bases, the J end lost 1 base, and 15 bases lay between the germline ends. This CDR3 region has 15 residues. The CDR3 bases are TGTGCCAGTAGATATGGCCGGCAGTCGAACACTGAAGCTTTCTTT. Translated: CASRYGRQSNTEAFF.

The V gene is TRBV11-2, the J gene TRBJ2-1; D remains ambiguous. Trimming left V 3 bases short and J 2 bases short, with 11 bases between. Germline V gene lookup returns CDR1 SGHAT and CDR2 FQNNGV. The CDR3 is 15 residues long. CDR3 sequence (DNA): TGTGCCAGCAGCTTGGTACCTACCCCCTACAATGAGCAGTTCTTC. It translates to CASSLVPTPYNEQFF.

This clone showed up just a few times. The rearrangement uses TRBV6-1 and TRBJ1-5; weak D call: TRBD1 (6 bases). Trimming removed 1 base from V and 0 bases from J, with 10 bases in between. The CDR3 sequence is 16 residues long. CDR1 is MNHNS, CDR2 SASEGT, per germline. CDR3 amino acids: CASSEVDSYSNQPQHF. CDR3 in DNA: TGTGCCAGCAGTGAAGTGGACAGCTATAGCAATCAGCCCCAGCATTTT.

This clone is labeled as medium-sized. This rearrangement joins TRBV18 to TRBJ1-1; D ambiguous. The germline gives CDR1 KGHSH, CDR2 LQKENI. Between the trimmed V and J ends, which lost 1 base and 0 bases, there was a span of 6 bases. There are 14 residues in the CDR3. CDR3: CASSPQVMNTEAFF. In DNA, the CDR3 is TGTGCCAGCTCACCACAGGTTATGAACACTGAAGCTTTCTTT.

This sequence joins TRBV6-5 and TRBJ2-2, with 7 bases identical to TRBD2. The CDR3 is 14 amino acids. CDR1 MNHEY and CDR2 SVGAGI come from the germline V gene. V was pared by 5 bases and J by 6 bases, with 6 bases of the junction left unmatched. CDR3 nucleotides: TGTGCCAGCAGTCCCGGCGCGGGGGCCGGGGAGCTGTTTTTT. Its translation is CASSPGAGAGELFF.